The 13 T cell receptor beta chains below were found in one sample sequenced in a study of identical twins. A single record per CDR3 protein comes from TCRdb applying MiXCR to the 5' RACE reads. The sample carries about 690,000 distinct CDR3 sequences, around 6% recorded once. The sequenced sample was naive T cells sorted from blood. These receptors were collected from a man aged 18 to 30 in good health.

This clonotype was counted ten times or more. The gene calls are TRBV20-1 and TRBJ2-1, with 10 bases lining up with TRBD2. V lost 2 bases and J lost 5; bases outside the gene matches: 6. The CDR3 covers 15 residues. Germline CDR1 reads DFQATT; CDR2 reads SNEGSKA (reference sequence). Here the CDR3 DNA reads TGCAGTGCTAGACCCGGGACTAGCGTCCACAATGAGCAGTTCTTC. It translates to CSARPGTSVHNEQFF.

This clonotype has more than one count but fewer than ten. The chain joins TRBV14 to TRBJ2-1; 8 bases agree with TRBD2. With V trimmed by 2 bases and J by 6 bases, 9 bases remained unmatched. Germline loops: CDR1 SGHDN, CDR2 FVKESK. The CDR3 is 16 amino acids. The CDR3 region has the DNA TGTGCCAGCAGCCAAATTAACGGGAGGGAAGGCAATGAGCAGTTCTTC. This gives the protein CASSQINGREGNEQFF.

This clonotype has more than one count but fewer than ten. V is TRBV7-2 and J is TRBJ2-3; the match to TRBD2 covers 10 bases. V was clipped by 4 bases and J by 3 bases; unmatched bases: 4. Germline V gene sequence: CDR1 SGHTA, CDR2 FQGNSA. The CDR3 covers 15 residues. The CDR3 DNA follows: TGTGCCAGCAGCTCTCTAGCGGGAGTAACAGATACGCAGTATTTT. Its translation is CASSSLAGVTDTQYF.

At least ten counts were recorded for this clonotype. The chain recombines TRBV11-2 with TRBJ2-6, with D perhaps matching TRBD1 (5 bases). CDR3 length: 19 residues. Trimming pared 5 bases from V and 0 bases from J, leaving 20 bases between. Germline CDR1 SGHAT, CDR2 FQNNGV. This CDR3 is CASSATTGHVISGANVLTF. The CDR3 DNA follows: TGTGCCAGCAGCGCGACGACCGGACACGTCATCTCTGGGGCCAACGTCCTGACTTTC. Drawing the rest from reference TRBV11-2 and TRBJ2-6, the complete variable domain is EAGVAQSPRYKIIEKRQSVAFWCNPISGHATLYWYQQILGQGPKLLIQFQNNGVVDDSQLPKDRFSAERLKGVDSTLKIQPAKLEDSAVYLCASSATTGHVISGANVLTFGAGSRLTVL.

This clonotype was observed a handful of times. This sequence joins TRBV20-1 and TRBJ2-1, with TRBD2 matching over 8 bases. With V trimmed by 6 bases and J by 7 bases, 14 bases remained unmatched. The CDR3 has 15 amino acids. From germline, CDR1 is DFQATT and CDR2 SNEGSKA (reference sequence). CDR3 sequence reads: CSARPGLGEGNEQFF. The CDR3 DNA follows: TGCAGTGCGCGACCGGGACTAGGAGAGGGTAATGAGCAGTTCTTC.

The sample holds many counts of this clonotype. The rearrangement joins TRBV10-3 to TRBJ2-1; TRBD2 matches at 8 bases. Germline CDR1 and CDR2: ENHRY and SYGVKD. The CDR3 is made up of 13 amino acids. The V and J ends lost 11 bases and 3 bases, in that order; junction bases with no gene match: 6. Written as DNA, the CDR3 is TGTGCCTCGGGAGGGGGGAACTACAATGAGCAGTTCTTC. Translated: CASGGGNYNEQFF.

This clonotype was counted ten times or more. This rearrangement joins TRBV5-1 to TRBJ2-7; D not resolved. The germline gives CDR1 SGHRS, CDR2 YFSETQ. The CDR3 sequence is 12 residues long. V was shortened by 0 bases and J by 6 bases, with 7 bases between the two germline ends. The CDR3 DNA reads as TGCGCCAGCAGCTTGGCATTTAGCGAGCAGTACGTC. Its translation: CASSLAFSEQYV.

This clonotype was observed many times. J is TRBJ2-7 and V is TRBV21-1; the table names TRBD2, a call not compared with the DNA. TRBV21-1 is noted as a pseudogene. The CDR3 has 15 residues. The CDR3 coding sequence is TGTGCCAGCAGCATAGGTAGCGGGGCCTCCTACGAGCAGTACGTC. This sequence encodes CASSIGSGASYEQYV.

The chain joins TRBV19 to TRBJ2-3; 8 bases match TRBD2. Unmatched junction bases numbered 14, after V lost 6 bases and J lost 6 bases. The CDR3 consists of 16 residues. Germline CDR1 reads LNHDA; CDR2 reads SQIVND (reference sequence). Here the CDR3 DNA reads TGTGCCAGTAGCGACCCACGGGGGACTAGATTGGATACGCAGTATTTT. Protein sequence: CASSDPRGTRLDTQYF.

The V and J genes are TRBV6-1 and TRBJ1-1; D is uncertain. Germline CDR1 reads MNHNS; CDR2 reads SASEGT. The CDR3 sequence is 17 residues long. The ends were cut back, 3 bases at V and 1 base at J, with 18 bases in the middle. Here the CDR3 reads CASSDGLGPSGNTEAFF. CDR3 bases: TGTGCCAGCAGTGACGGTTTAGGGCCGTCGGGGAACACTGAAGCTTTCTTT.

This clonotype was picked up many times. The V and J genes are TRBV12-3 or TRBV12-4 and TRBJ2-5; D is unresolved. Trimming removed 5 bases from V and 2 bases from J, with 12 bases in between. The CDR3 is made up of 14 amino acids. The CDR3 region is CASSPRHLQETQYF. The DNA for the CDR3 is TGTGCCAGCAGTCCTCGTCACCTACAAGAGACCCAGTACTTC.

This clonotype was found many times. This chain's CDR3 is CASSPKGDTQYF. The CDR3 DNA sequence: TGTGCCAGCTCACCAAAAGGGGATACGCAGTATTTT. The chain couples TRBV18 to TRBJ2-3; D is unclear. The V gene's germline CDR1 is KGHSH and CDR2 LQKENI. V was trimmed by 2 bases and J by 6 bases, leaving 6 bases between them. The CDR3 is 12 residues long.

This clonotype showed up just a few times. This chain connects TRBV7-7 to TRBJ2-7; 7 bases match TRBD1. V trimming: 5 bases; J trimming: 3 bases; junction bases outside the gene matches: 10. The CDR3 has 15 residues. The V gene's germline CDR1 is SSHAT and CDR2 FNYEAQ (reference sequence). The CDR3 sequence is CASSEAPGQSYEQYF. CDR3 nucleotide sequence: TGTGCCAGCAGCGAAGCGCCGGGACAGAGCTACGAGCAGTACTTC.